The sequence of this T cell receptor (beta chain) was determined in a study of OX40 agonist ivuxolimab in advanced cancers. Study information: Every patient in dose escalation had hepatocellular carcinoma, melanoma, renal cell or head and neck cancer.

CDR1 and CDR2 (germline): SGHRS, YFSETQ. The CDR3 contains 15 residues. Trimming pared 0 bases from V and 2 bases from J, leaving 12 bases between. The protocol was immunoSEQ multiplex PCR, while the TCRdb copy is restricted to in-frame clones and leaves out a portion. The table has approximately 70,000 clones, around nine tenths seen once. Points from the study as a whole: Compared with others, partial responders at 0.1-3.0 mg/kg displayed clonal expansion among the lowest. At doses 0.1 to 3.0 mg/kg, CD4+ and CD8+ clones expanded.

For this clone: Antigen specificity is unknown.

Source: CD4+ or CD8+ T cells sorted from blood, taken in a trial of the OX40 agonist ivuxolimab. The J gene is TRBJ2-7, the V gene TRBV5-1, with TRBD2 as a possible D gene (6 bases). This clonotype was sampled from an adult with an advanced solid tumor such as melanoma, head and neck, liver or kidney cancer. The CDR3 DNA sequence: TGCGCCAGCAGCTTGGCCCCGGGAGAGACCTACGAGCAGTACTTC. It encodes CASSLAPGETYEQYF.